This T cell receptor (beta chain) comes out of a study of monozygotic twins with cystic fibrosis. Study summary: Libraries were built from about 3 micrograms of fragmented DNA using approximately 16 PCR cycles.

Concerning this clone: Its antigen is not known.

TCRdb's copy holds only in-frame clones and misses some; the assay was immunoSEQ multiplex PCR. The top ten clones hold under 2% of a sample with 30,000 to 45,000 clones, over 75% of them seen once. Regarding the study as a whole: No link emerged between shared CDR3 counts and age, concordance or severity.

The sequence was obtained from a girl aged 2 to 10 with cystic fibrosis. Sequences were obtained from blood.

The CDR3: CASSAPTGKYLSYEQYF. Written as DNA, the CDR3 is TGTGCCAGCAGCGCCCCGACAGGGAAATACCTCTCCTACGAGCAGTACTTC. This rearrangement joins TRBV5-6 to TRBJ2-7; 7 nucleotides match TRBD1. Trimming removed 4 bases from V and 0 bases from J; junction bases left unmatched: 13. The germline CDR1 and CDR2 sequences are SGHDT and YYEEEE. The CDR3 runs to 17 residues. Full variable domain (remainder filled in from reference TRBV5-6 and TRBJ2-7): DAGVTQSPTHLIKTRGQQVTLRCSPKSGHDTVSWYQQALGQGPQFIFQYYEEEERQRGNFPDRFSGHQFPNYSSELNVNALLLGDSALYLCASSAPTGKYLSYEQYFGPGTRLTVT.